This entry concerns a single TCR beta chain. This sample was taken from a study of cytomegalovirus exposure and HLA in healthy donors. The PCR made use of 60 Vbeta and 13 Jbeta primers. Here immunoSEQ multiplex PCR was the method, and the copy in TCRdb shows in-frame clones only, minus some. Seen here are approximately 130,000 clones, around 81% observed once, and the top ten hold 2% to 2.5%. This CDR3 is 18 amino acids long. V usage is TRBV21-1 and J usage is TRBJ2-5; the table's D call TRBD2 went unverified against the DNA. TRBV21-1 is classified as a pseudogene. The TCR was taken from a woman aged 40 to 50 in good health and CMV-seronegative. Sequencing was performed on PBMCs. CDR3 region: CASSRGVAGGLDQETQYF. CDR3 DNA sequence: TGTGCCAGCAGCAGGGGGGTAGCGGGGGGCTTAGACCAAGAGACCCAGTACTTC.